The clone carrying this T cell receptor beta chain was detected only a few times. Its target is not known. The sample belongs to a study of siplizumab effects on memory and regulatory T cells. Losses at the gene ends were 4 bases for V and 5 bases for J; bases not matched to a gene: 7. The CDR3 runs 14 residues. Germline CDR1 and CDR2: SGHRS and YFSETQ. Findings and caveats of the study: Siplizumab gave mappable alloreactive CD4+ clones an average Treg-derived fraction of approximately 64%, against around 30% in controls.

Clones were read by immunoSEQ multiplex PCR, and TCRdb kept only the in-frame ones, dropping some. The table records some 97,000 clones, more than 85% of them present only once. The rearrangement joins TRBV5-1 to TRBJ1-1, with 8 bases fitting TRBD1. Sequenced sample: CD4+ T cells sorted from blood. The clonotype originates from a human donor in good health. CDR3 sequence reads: CASSLQGDRTEAFF. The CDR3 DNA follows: TGCGCCAGCAGCCTACAGGGGGATCGGACTGAAGCTTTCTTT.